Sequencing of this T cell receptor (beta chain) was carried out in a study of regulatory T cells in long-lasting Graves disease. Study-wide context: The term persistent Graves' disease signified upward of 5 years on antithyroid drugs with positive TSH receptor antibodies.

Regarding the study as a whole: Persistent disease showed a preference for TRBV28, TRBJ1-2 and TRBJ2-5. No thyroid tissue was studied; the work used peripheral blood only.

In this sample, this clonotype turned up many times. Its target is not known. The V and J ends lost 0 bases and 1 base respectively, with 7 bases between them. Germline lookup yields CDR1 SGHAT and CDR2 FQNNGV. CDR3 length: 15 residues. According to the study, TCR beta libraries were built with iRepertoire HTBI primers and CDR3-region Arm-PCR. Per the study methods: Spanning all samples, the identified segments comprised around 62 TRBV and about 13 TRBJ. TCRdb reprocessed the multiplex PCR reads via MiXCR and lists one record per CDR3 protein. TCRdb, not the authors, supplied the V and J calls. The sample carries over 350,000 distinct CDR3 sequences, 20% recorded once. Time point given: persistent/refractory GD, antithyroid drugs over 5 years with positive TRAb. Extracted RNA from PBMCs served as the source of the TCR library.

The specimen was peripheral blood mononuclear cells (PBMCs), collected when the disease was refractory, from a patient treated with antithyroid drugs. The rearrangement links TRBV11-2 to TRBJ1-5, with unresolved D. This sequence originates from a female donor with Graves disease. The CDR3 sequence is CASSLEGTSNQPQHF. CDR3 bases: TGTGCCAGCAGCTTAGAGGGTACCAGCAATCAGCCCCAGCATTTT.